The entry that follows covers one T cell receptor (beta chain) sequence. Deletions cut 8 bases from V and 4 bases from J, with 21 bases between. Germline assignment: CDR1 LNHNV and CDR2 YYDKDF (reference sequence). The CDR3 totals 15 residues. In the PCR, 60 Vbeta and 13 Jbeta primers were used. Repertoires were generated with immunoSEQ multiplex PCR, while TCRdb's copy carries only in-frame clones and drops some. The sample shows approximately 130,000 clones, roughly 85% of them seen only once. The data were taken from a study of cytomegalovirus exposure and HLA in healthy donors. Material: PBMCs. The J gene is TRBJ2-7, the V gene TRBV15; D is perhaps TRBD2 (5 bases). This receptor was obtained from a boy aged 5-17 years in good health and CMV-seronegative. The CDR3 DNA reads as TGTGCCACCGGGCAGCGAGGACGGGGATCTTACGAGCAGTACTTC. This translates into CATGQRGRGSYEQYF. The whole variable domain, filled in from reference TRBV15 and TRBJ2-7, reads DAMVIQNPRYQVTQFGKPVTLSCSQTLNHNVMYWYQQKSSQAPKLLFHYYDKDFNNEADTPDNFQSRRPNTSFCFLDIRSPGLGDTAMYLCATGQRGRGSYEQYFGPGTRLTVT.